The next 21 T cell receptor beta chains were all read from a single sample in a study of OX40 agonist ivuxolimab in advanced cancers. The method was immunoSEQ multiplex PCR; TCRdb's version includes in-frame clones alone and lacks a portion of them. Of about 64,000 clones in the sample, 70% to 90% are singletons; the top ten hold about 3%. The source was CD4+ or CD8+ T cells sorted from blood, collected in a trial of the OX40 agonist ivuxolimab. Source of these receptors: an adult with an advanced solid tumor such as melanoma, head and neck, liver or kidney cancer.

The J gene is TRBJ2-2, the V gene TRBV11-2, with 10 bases matching TRBD1. V lost 2 bases to trimming and J lost 5 bases; unmatched junction nucleotides: 8. The CDR3 is 17 amino acids. Germline V lookup: CDR1 SGHAT, CDR2 FQNNGV. CDR3 residues: CASSLRLGGQGTGELFF. CDR3 coding DNA: TGTGCCAGCAGCTTAAGGTTGGGGGGACAGGGGACCGGGGAGCTGTTTTTT.

The chain links TRBV28 to TRBJ1-3; D gene uncertain. Germline V lookup: CDR1 MDHEN, CDR2 SYDVKM. CDR3 length: 15 amino acids. V dropped 5 bases and J dropped 0 bases, with 11 bases sitting between them. CDR3 amino acids: CASSRLTGSGNTIYF. CDR3 sequence (DNA): TGTGCCAGCAGTCGCCTTACTGGCTCTGGAAACACCATATATTTT.

The chain has TRBV7-8 and TRBJ2-6; D ambiguous. The V gene lost 5 bases and the J gene lost 0 bases, with 8 bases spanning the gap. The CDR3 has 15 amino acids. CDR1 is SGHVS and CDR2 is FQNEAQ in the germline V gene. CDR3 sequence: CASSPTPSGANVLTF. The CDR3 DNA reads TGTGCCAGCAGCCCCACCCCCTCTGGGGCCAACGTCCTGACTTTC. The complete variable domain, with remaining parts taken from reference TRBV7-8 and TRBJ2-6, reads GAGVSQSPRYKVAKRGQDVALRCDPISGHVSLFWYQQALGQGPEFLTYFQNEAQLDKSGLPSDRFFAERPEGSVSTLKIQRTQQEDSAVYLCASSPTPSGANVLTFGAGSRLTVL.

The chain links TRBV7-2 to TRBJ1-2; D possibly corresponds to TRBD1 (5 bases). V gave up 4 bases and J gave up 1 base, with 7 bases separating them. The germline V gene encodes CDR1 SGHTA and CDR2 FQGNSA. The CDR3 has 13 residues. CDR3 sequence: CASSWGRNYGYTF. The CDR3 region has the DNA TGTGCCAGCAGCTGGGGACGTAACTATGGCTACACCTTC. Looking up the rest from reference TRBV7-2 and TRBJ1-2 gives the full variable domain: GAGVSQSPSNKVTEKGKDVELRCDPISGHTALYWYRQSLGQGLEFLIYFQGNSAPDKSGLPSDRFSAERTGGSVSTLTIQRTQQEDSAVYLCASSWGRNYGYTFGSGTRLTVV.

The sample holds a few counts of this clone. This sequence joins TRBV19 and TRBJ2-2, with 8 positions matching TRBD2. From germline, CDR1 is LNHDA and CDR2 SQIVND (reference sequence). The CDR3 runs 14 residues. V gave up 6 bases and J gave up 6 bases; unmatched junction bases: 6. The CDR3 loop reads CASRRGGVPGELFF. DNA for the CDR3: TGTGCCAGTAGACGGGGGGGAGTACCCGGGGAGCTGTTTTTT.

This rearrangement joins TRBV6-1 to TRBJ1-5; D may be TRBD1 (5 bases). CDR3 length: 14 amino acids. CDR1 is MNHNS and CDR2 is SASEGT in the germline V gene. The V end lost 7 bases, the J end lost 7 bases, and 17 bases lay between the germline ends. CDR3 sequence reads: CASTQGMGGQPQHF. In DNA, the CDR3 is TGTGCCAGCACCCAGGGAATGGGAGGACAGCCCCAGCATTTT.

The chain uses TRBV10-1 and TRBJ2-5, with TRBD2 matching over 10 bases. With the DNA end fitting TRBJ2-7 better, the J assignment may be wrong. Germline CDR1 is WNHNN and CDR2 is SYGVQD (reference sequence). The CDR3 has 16 residues. The CDR3 here is CASSETRTSGSYEQYF. In DNA, the CDR3 is TGCGCCAGCAGTGAGACGAGGACTAGCGGTTCCTACGAGCAGTACTTC.

The chain joins TRBV28 to TRBJ1-1; 7 bases map to TRBD1. Germline CDR1 reads MDHEN; CDR2 reads SYDVKM. Unmatched junction bases numbered 16, after V lost 11 bases and J lost 7 bases. This CDR3 contains 14 residues. CDR3 residues: CAGRGGQGEFEAFF. The CDR3 region has the DNA TGTGCCGGCCGAGGTGGGCAGGGGGAGTTTGAAGCTTTCTTT.

This chain joins TRBV11-2 and TRBJ2-7; D unclear. Deletions cut 1 base from V and 2 bases from J, with 12 bases between. CDR1 SGHAT and CDR2 FQNNGV come from the germline V gene. This CDR3 has 15 amino acids. CDR3 bases: TGTGCCAGCAGCTTAGCCGGCAGCAGCGCCTACGAGCAGTACTTC. Translating it yields CASSLAGSSAYEQYF.

The chain uses TRBV30 and TRBJ1-3; D gene uncertain. V gave up 3 bases and J gave up 0 bases, with 15 bases separating them. The CDR3 consists of 16 residues. Germline V CDR1 and CDR2: GTSNPN, SVGIG (reference sequence). CDR3 sequence reads: CAWRPSGSGSGNTIYF. The CDR3 bases are TGTGCCTGGAGGCCAAGCGGGTCCGGCTCTGGAAACACCATATATTTT.

This chain links TRBV7-9 with TRBJ2-7; 7 nucleotides match TRBD2. The CDR3 covers 15 residues. The V segment lost 7 bases and the J segment 0 bases; nucleotides outside the gene matches: 9. Germline V gene data show CDR1 as SEHNR and CDR2 as FQNEAQ (reference sequence). The CDR3 region has the DNA TGTGCCAGCACAGCGGGAAGCCCTAGCTCCTACGAGCAGTACTTC. It codes for CASTAGSPSSYEQYF.

The chain links TRBV10-3 to TRBJ2-1, with TRBD2 matching over 10 bases. After removal of 6 bases from V and 7 bases from J, the junction contained 9 bases not matched to a gene. The germline CDR1 and CDR2 sequences are ENHRY and SYGVKD. The CDR3 runs to 15 residues. The CDR3 region has the DNA TGTGCCATCAGGGCTAGCGGGAGTACGGGGAATGAGCAGTTCTTC. It translates to CAIRASGSTGNEQFF.

The J gene is TRBJ1-2, the V gene TRBV29-1, with D unclear. This CDR3 comprises 11 residues. V lost 6 bases, J lost 3 bases, and 8 bases lay in between. The germline CDR1 and CDR2 sequences are SQVTM and ANQGSEA. The CDR3 here is CSVGGYYGYTF. The CDR3 DNA follows: TGCAGCGTGGGAGGGTACTATGGCTACACCTTC.

CDR3 bases: TGTGCCAGCGCGGCAATAGCGGGGGCCAGAGATACGCAGTATTTT. It is translated as CASAAIAGARDTQYF. The rearrangement joins TRBV4-2 to TRBJ2-3, with 9 bases that match TRBD2. This CDR3 spans 15 amino acids. V shed 8 bases and J 5 bases; nucleotides not matched to a gene: 11. Germline CDR1 is LGHNA and CDR2 is YNFKEQ.

CDR3 loop: CATSRDVPAGYTF. The CDR3 DNA sequence: TGTGCCACCAGCAGAGATGTCCCAGCTGGCTACACCTTC. The gene calls are TRBV15 and TRBJ1-2; unclear D gene. The ends were cut back, 0 bases at V and 7 bases at J, with 9 bases in the middle. From germline, CDR1 is LNHNV and CDR2 YYDKDF (reference sequence). The CDR3 spans 13 residues.

The rearrangement links TRBV6-6 to TRBJ2-7; 8 positions match TRBD1. Trimming took 6 bases from V and 3 from J; bases not matched to a gene: 4. Germline V gives CDR1 MNHNY, CDR2 SVGAGI (reference sequence). The CDR3 runs to 13 residues. This chain's CDR3 is CASSQTGGYEQYF. CDR3 nucleotides: TGTGCCAGCAGCCAAACAGGGGGCTACGAGCAGTACTTC.

This clone showed up just once. The chain carries TRBV5-1 and TRBJ1-2; D uncertain. The CDR3 has 12 residues. Germline V gene data show CDR1 as SGHRS and CDR2 as YFSETQ. V was shortened by 1 base and J by 6 bases, with 7 bases between the two germline ends. Here the CDR3 reads CASSLFGDGYTF. CDR3 nucleotides: TGCGCCAGCAGCTTGTTCGGGGATGGCTACACCTTC. Using reference TRBV5-1 and TRBJ1-2 for the parts outside the CDR3, the full variable domain is KAGVTQTPRYLIKTRGQQVTLSCSPISGHRSVSWYQQTPGQGLQFLFEYFSETQRNKGNFPGRFSGRQFSNSRSEMNVSTLELGDSALYLCASSLFGDGYTFGSGTRLTVV.

The chain recombines TRBV13 with TRBJ1-1, with a weak D call TRBD1 (5 bases). The CDR3 totals 13 residues. Between the trimmed V and J ends, which lost 6 bases and 4 bases, there was a span of 12 bases. CDR1 is PRHDT, CDR2 FYEKMQ, per germline (reference sequence). DNA of the CDR3: TGTGCCAGCAGGCCTGGGGGGGGCACTGAAGCTTTCTTT. Translated: CASRPGGGTEAFF.

The rearrangement links TRBV7-6 to TRBJ2-7, with a tentative D call TRBD1 (6 bases). Trimming shortened V by 5 bases and J by 6 bases, and 17 bases separated the two germline ends. Per germline, CDR1 SGHVS and CDR2 FNYEAQ. The CDR3 has 14 residues. The CDR3 reads CASSPREGGGEQYF. The DNA of the CDR3 is TGTGCCAGCAGCCCCCGGGAAGGGGGTGGCGAGCAGTACTTC.

The rearrangement links TRBV5-1 to TRBJ2-2; D perhaps matches TRBD1 (5 bases). The V end was cut by 0 bases, the J end by 6 bases, with 15 bases between. CDR3 length: 16 amino acids. Germline lookup yields CDR1 SGHRS and CDR2 YFSETQ. CDR3 coding DNA: TGCGCCAGCAGCTTGGCCTCGATGGGGCAGCCCGGGGAGCTGTTTTTT. This sequence encodes CASSLASMGQPGELFF.

CDR3 residues: CASKGQNTEAFF. In nucleotides, the CDR3 is TGCGCCAGCAAAGGACAGAACACTGAAGCTTTCTTT. The chain combines TRBV4-3 with TRBJ1-1; D is possibly TRBD1 (5 bases). CDR3 length: 12 residues. Germline V CDR1 and CDR2: LGHNA, YSLEER. V shed 7 bases and J shed 1 base, with 7 bases lying between them.